This TCR beta chain was retrieved from a study of T-cell memory formation after mild COVID-19. Employing constant-segment primers, 5'RACE generated TCR alpha and TCR beta cDNA libraries bearing sample barcodes and UMIs. Each CDR3 protein gets one entry after TCRdb re-called the 5' RACE reads with MiXCR. Here the sample spans about 350,000 distinct CDR3 sequences, 28% being singletons. This clonotype was seen only a few times. The CDR3 loop spans 17 amino acids. Germline V gene lookup returns CDR1 MNHEY and CDR2 SVGAGI. The V and J ends lost 0 bases and 4 bases, in that order; junction bases with no gene match: 8.

The chain joins TRBV6-5 to TRBJ2-2, with 7 nucleotides matching TRBD1. Sequences were obtained from PBMCs or a T cell subset sorted from them (not recorded which). This TCR was sampled from an adult woman who had mild COVID-19 (a few samples of this study predate the infection). Cell type and time point are not known. CDR3 amino acids: CASSYSKAGGFTGELFF. CDR3 nucleotides: TGTGCCAGCAGTTACTCGAAGGCAGGGGGATTCACCGGGGAGCTGTTTTTT.